These 12 T cell receptor beta chains came from one sample sequenced in a study of blood T cell repertoires in COVID-19. TCRdb keeps only in-frame clones here, not all; method: immunoSEQ multiplex PCR. The profile shows 30,000 to 35,000 clones, over 70% of them singletons. Sequenced sample: peripheral blood. These receptors were taken from a man between 60 and 75 years old with active COVID-19.

This sequence joins TRBV18 and TRBJ1-1, with TRBD1 matching over 7 bases. CDR1 is KGHSH and CDR2 is LQKENI in the germline V gene. V lost 1 base, J lost 3 bases, and 5 bases stayed unmatched. This CDR3 spans 15 amino acids. The CDR3, as DNA: TGTGCCAGCTCACCACGGACAGGCGGGGACACTGAAGCTTTCTTT. Translating it yields CASSPRTGGDTEAFF. Complete variable domain (other parts from reference TRBV18 and TRBJ1-1): NAGVMQNPRHLVRRRGQEARLRCSPMKGHSHVYWYRQLPEEGLKFMVYLQKENIIDESGMPKERFSAEFPKEGPSILRIQQVVRGDSAAYFCASSPRTGGDTEAFFGQGTRLTVV.

This rearrangement joins TRBV10-3 to TRBJ1-4; TRBD1 is a possible D gene (5 bases). Germline CDR1 is ENHRY and CDR2 is SYGVKD. V gave up 10 bases and J gave up 7 bases, with 19 bases separating them. The CDR3 has 14 amino acids. In nucleotides, the CDR3 is TGTGCCACTGCGGAGGGGCCAAGAGGTGAAAAACTGTTTTTT. This translates into CATAEGPRGEKLFF.

The chain employs TRBV5-1 and TRBJ1-2, with 7 positions matching TRBD1. This CDR3 spans 14 amino acids. The V and J ends lost 2 bases and 5 bases, in that order; junction bases with no gene match: 6. Germline values: CDR1 SGHRS, CDR2 YFSETQ. The CDR3 region has the DNA TGCGCCAGCAGCTTCCAGGGGGGAAATTATGGCTACACCTTC. This encodes CASSFQGGNYGYTF.

DNA for the CDR3: TGTGCCATCAGTGAAACAGGGGGCTTAGAGACCCAGTACTTC. Amino acid sequence: CAISETGGLETQYF. The chain combines TRBV10-3 with TRBJ2-5; 9 positions match TRBD1. The CDR3 is 14 amino acids. Germline V CDR1 and CDR2: ENHRY, SYGVKD. J lost 4 bases, V lost 3 bases, and 3 bases had no gene match.

V usage is TRBV5-8 and J usage is TRBJ2-3, with 8 bases identical to TRBD2. CDR3 length equals 15 residues. Germline V gives CDR1 SGHTS, CDR2 YDEGEE. With V trimmed by 3 bases and J by 8 bases, 11 bases remained unmatched. The CDR3 nucleotides are TGTGCCAGCAGCTCAACTAGCGGAACCAGGGGTACGCAGTATTTT. Translated, it gives CASSSTSGTRGTQYF. Full variable domain (missing parts from reference TRBV5-8 and TRBJ2-3): EAGVTQSPTHLIKTRGQQATLRCSPISGHTSVYWYQQALGLGLQFLLWYDEGEERNRGNFPPRFSGRQFPNYSSELNVNALELEDSALYLCASSSTSGTRGTQYFGPGTRLTVL.

The chain combines TRBV3-1 (or the pseudogene TRBV3-2) with TRBJ2-2, with 7 bases lining up with TRBD1. V shed 2 bases, J shed 4 bases, and the junction held 13 bases outside the gene matches. Germline V gene sequence: CDR1 LGHDT, CDR2 YNNKEL (reference sequence). This CDR3 spans 18 amino acids. The CDR3 DNA follows: TGTGCCAGCAGCCAAATAGGGACAGTCGGACTGGGCACCGGGGAGCTGTTTTTT. This sequence encodes CASSQIGTVGLGTGELFF.

The genes are TRBV29-1 and TRBJ2-7, with 7 positions matching TRBD2. From germline, CDR1 is SQVTM and CDR2 ANQGSEA. The V and J ends lost 7 bases and 6 bases, in that order; junction bases with no gene match: 12. The CDR3 is 13 amino acids. In nucleotides, the CDR3 is TGCAGCGCCGTCCCCTCATGGGGGGGCGAGCAGTACTTC. This translates into CSAVPSWGGEQYF.

The chain recombines TRBV25-1 with TRBJ2-7; 12 bases are a match to TRBD2. The CDR3 is 15 amino acids. Germline loops: CDR1 MGHDK, CDR2 SYGVNS. V lost 5 bases, J lost 7 bases, and 9 bases stayed unmatched. The CDR3: CASSHLAGGPREQYF. As DNA, the CDR3 is TGTGCCAGCAGTCACCTAGCGGGAGGGCCGCGGGAGCAGTACTTC.

V is TRBV7-9 and J is TRBJ2-3; 14 bases agree with TRBD2. This CDR3 comprises 17 residues. The germline V gene has CDR1 SEHNR and CDR2 FQNEAQ (reference sequence). V trimming: 1 base; J trimming: 3 bases; junction bases outside the gene matches: 3. As DNA, the CDR3 is TGTGCCAGCAGCTTAGGACTAGCGGGAGGGTGGACAGATACGCAGTATTTT. Its translation: CASSLGLAGGWTDTQYF. Filled out from reference TRBV7-9 and TRBJ2-3, the complete variable domain reads DTGVSQNPRHKITKRGQNVTFRCDPISEHNRLYWYRQTLGQGPEFLTYFQNEAQLEKSRLLSDRFSAERPKGSFSTLEIQRTEQGDSAMYLCASSLGLAGGWTDTQYFGPGTRLTVL.

The chain is built from TRBV7-8 and TRBJ2-7; 12 positions match TRBD2. This CDR3 has 17 residues. V shed 4 bases and J 3 bases; nucleotides not matched to a gene: 10. Germline CDR1 and CDR2: SGHVS and FQNEAQ. As DNA, the CDR3 is TGTGCCAGCAGCTCGAGACTAGCGGGGGACCACCACTACGAGCAGTACTTC. As protein: CASSSRLAGDHHYEQYF.

The rearrangement links TRBV5-8 to TRBJ2-2; 11 bases align to TRBD1. CDR3 length: 14 residues. With V trimmed by 4 bases and J by 6 bases, 2 bases remained unmatched. CDR1 and CDR2 from the germline V gene are SGHTS and YDEGEE. This chain's CDR3 is CASSPGQGAGELFF. DNA for the CDR3: TGTGCCAGCAGCCCGGGACAGGGGGCCGGGGAGCTGTTTTTT.

The rearrangement links TRBV30 to TRBJ2-3, with 9 bases lining up with TRBD1. This CDR3 contains 17 residues. The J segment lost 5 bases and the V segment lost 4 bases, leaving 16 bases of the junction unmatched. Looked up from germline, CDR1 is GTSNPN and CDR2 is SVGIG (reference sequence). DNA of the CDR3: TGTGCCTGGAAAGGCCGTTGGGGAACAGGGGGCCAAGATACGCAGTATTTT. This gives the protein CAWKGRWGTGGQDTQYF. The full variable domain, rest sourced from reference TRBV30 and TRBJ2-3, is SQTIHQWPATLVQPVGSPLSLECTVEGTSNPNLYWYRQAAGRGLQLLFYSVGIGQISSEVPQNLSASRPQDRQFILSSKKLLLSDSGFYLCAWKGRWGTGGQDTQYFGPGTRLTVL.